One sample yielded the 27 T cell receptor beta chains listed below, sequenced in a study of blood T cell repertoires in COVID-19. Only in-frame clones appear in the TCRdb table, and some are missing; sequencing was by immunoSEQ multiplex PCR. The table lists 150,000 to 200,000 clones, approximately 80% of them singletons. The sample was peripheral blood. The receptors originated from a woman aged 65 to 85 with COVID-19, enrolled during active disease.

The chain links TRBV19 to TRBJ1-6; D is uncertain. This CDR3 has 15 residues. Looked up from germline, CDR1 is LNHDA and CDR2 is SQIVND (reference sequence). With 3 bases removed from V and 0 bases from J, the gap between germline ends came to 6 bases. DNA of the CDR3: TGTGCCAGTAGTATGGAGGTCTCCTATAATTCACCCCTCCACTTT. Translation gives CASSMEVSYNSPLHF.

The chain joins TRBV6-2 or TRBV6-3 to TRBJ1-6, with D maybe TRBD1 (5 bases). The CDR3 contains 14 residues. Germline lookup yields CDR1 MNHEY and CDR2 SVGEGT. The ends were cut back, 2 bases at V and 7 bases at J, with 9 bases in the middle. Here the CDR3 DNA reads TGTGCCAGCAGTTACGGGGGGGGGAATTCACCCCTCCACTTT. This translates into CASSYGGGNSPLHF.

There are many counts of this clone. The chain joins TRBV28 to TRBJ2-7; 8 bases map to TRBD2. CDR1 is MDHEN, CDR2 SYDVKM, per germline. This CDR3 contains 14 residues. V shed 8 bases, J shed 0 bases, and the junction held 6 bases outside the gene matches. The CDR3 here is CASCTTSGSYEQYF. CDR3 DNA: TGTGCCAGCTGTACTACTAGCGGCTCCTACGAGCAGTACTTC. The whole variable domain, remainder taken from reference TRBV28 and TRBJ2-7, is DVKVTQSSRYLVKRTGEKVFLECVQDMDHENMFWYRQDPGLGLRLIYFSYDVKMKEKGDIPEGYSVSREKKERFSLILESASTNQTSMYLCASCTTSGSYEQYFGPGTRLTVT.

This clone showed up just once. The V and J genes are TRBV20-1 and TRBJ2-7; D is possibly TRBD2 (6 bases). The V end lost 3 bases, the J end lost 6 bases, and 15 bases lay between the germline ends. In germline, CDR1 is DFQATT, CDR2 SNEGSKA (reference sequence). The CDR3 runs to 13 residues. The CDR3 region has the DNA TGCAGTGCTAGTTGGGGAGGTCCTCGCGAGCAGTACTTC. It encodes CSASWGGPREQYF.

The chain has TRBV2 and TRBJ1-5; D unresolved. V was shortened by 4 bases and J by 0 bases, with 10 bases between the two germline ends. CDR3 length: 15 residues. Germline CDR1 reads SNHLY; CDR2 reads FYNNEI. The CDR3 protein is CASSGVRDSNQPQHF. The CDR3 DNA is TGTGCCAGCAGTGGGGTCCGGGATAGCAATCAGCCCCAGCATTTT. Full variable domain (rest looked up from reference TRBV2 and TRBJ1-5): EPEVTQTPSHQVTQMGQEVILRCVPISNHLYFYWYRQILGQKVEFLVSFYNNEISEKSEIFDDQFSVERPDGSNFTLKIRSTKLEDSAMYFCASSGVRDSNQPQHFGDGTRLSIL.

CDR3 region: CASNRGQGSNQPQHF. CDR3 in DNA: TGTGCCAGTAACCGAGGACAGGGAAGCAATCAGCCCCAGCATTTT. The V gene is TRBV19, the J gene TRBJ1-5; 8 bases fit TRBD1. Germline V gives CDR1 LNHDA, CDR2 SQIVND (reference sequence). This CDR3 has 15 residues. Unmatched junction bases numbered 6, after V lost 7 bases and J lost 1 base.

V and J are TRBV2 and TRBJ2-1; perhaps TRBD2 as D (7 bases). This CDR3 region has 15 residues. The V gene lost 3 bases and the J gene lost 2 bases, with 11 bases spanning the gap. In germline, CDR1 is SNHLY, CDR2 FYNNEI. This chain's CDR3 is CASSDRGGAYNEQFF. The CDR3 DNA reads TGTGCCAGCAGTGATAGGGGGGGGGCCTACAATGAGCAGTTCTTC. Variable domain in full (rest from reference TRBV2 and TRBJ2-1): EPEVTQTPSHQVTQMGQEVILRCVPISNHLYFYWYRQILGQKVEFLVSFYNNEISEKSEIFDDQFSVERPDGSNFTLKIRSTKLEDSAMYFCASSDRGGAYNEQFFGPGTRLTVL.

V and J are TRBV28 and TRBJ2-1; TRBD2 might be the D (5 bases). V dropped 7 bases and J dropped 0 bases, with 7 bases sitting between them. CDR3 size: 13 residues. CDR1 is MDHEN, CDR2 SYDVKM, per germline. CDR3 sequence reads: CASKRPSYNEQFF. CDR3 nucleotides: TGTGCCAGCAAGCGGCCCTCCTACAATGAGCAGTTCTTC.

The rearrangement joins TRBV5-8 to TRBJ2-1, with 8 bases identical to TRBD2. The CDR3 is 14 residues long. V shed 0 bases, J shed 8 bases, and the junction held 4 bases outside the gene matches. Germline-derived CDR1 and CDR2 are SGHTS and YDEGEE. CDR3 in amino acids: CASSLAAAGDEQFF. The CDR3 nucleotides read TGTGCCAGCAGCTTGGCCGCAGCGGGAGATGAGCAGTTCTTC.

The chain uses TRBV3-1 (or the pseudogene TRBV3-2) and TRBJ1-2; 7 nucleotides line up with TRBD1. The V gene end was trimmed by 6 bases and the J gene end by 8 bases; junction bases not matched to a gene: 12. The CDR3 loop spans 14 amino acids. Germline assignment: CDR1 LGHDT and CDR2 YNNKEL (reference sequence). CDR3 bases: TGTGCCAGCAGTCTTTCTGTAGGGGGCCGGGGCTACACCTTC. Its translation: CASSLSVGGRGYTF.

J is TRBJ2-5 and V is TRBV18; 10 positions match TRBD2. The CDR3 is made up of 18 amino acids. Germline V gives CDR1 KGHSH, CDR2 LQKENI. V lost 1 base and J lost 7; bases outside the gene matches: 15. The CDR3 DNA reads TGTGCCAGCTCACCACTCCCAGGTAGCGGGGGGACTATGAGGACCCAGTACTTC. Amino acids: CASSPLPGSGGTMRTQYF.

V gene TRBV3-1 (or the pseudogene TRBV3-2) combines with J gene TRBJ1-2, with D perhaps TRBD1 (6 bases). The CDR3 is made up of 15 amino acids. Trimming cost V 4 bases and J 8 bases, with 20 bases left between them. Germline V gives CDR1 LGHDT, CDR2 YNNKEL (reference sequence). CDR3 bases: TGTGCCAGCAGCCTCGACAGGATTGGTCCTGGCGGCTACACCTTC. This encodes CASSLDRIGPGGYTF.

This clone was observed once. The chain's CDR3 is CASSPGRTGTDTQYF. In DNA form, the CDR3 reads TGTGCCAGCAGCCCAGGGAGGACTGGCACAGATACGCAGTATTTT. The chain recombines TRBV4-2 with TRBJ2-3, with D tentatively TRBD2 (6 bases). The CDR3 is 15 residues long. Germline-derived CDR1 and CDR2 are LGHNA and YNFKEQ. Trimming stripped 4 bases from V and 1 base from J, with 12 bases between.

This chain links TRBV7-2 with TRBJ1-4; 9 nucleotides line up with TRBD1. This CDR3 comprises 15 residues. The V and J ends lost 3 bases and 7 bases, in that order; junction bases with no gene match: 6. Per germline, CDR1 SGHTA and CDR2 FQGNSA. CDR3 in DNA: TGTGCCAGCAGCTTTGGGGACAGGGAAGGTGAAAAACTGTTTTTT. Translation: CASSFGDREGEKLFF.

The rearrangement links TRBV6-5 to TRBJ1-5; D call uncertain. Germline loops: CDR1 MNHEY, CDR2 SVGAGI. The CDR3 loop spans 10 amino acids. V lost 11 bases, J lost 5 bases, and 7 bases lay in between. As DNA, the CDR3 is TGTGCCTCCGGGGATCAGCCCCAGCATTTT. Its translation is CASGDQPQHF.

CDR3 coding DNA: TGTGCCACCAGCAGAGATGCGACAGGGAGCTATGGCTACACCTTC. Translation: CATSRDATGSYGYTF. The genes are TRBV15 and TRBJ1-2; TRBD1 aligns across 7 bases. The length of the CDR3 is 15 residues. V was pared by 0 bases and J by 4 bases, with 5 bases of the junction left unmatched. Per germline, CDR1 LNHNV and CDR2 YYDKDF (reference sequence). The full variable domain, in which reference TRBV15 and TRBJ1-2 provide the parts outside the CDR3, is DAMVIQNPRYQVTQFGKPVTLSCSQTLNHNVMYWYQQKSSQAPKLLFHYYDKDFNNEADTPDNFQSRRPNTSFCFLDIRSPGLGDTAMYLCATSRDATGSYGYTFGSGTRLTVV.

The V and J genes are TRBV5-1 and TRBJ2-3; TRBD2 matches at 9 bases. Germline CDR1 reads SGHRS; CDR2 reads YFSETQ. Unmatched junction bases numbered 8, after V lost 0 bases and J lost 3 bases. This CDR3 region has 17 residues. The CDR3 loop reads CASSLDGGGRGTDTQYF. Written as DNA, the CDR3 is TGCGCCAGCAGCTTGGATGGGGGCGGGAGGGGTACAGATACGCAGTATTTT.

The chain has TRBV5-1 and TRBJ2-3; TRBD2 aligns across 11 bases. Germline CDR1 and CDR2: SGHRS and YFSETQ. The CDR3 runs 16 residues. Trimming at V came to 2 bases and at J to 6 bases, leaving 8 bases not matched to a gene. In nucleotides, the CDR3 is TGCGCCAGCAGCTTTAGTAGCGGGAGGGCCGTTGATACGCAGTATTTT. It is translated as CASSFSSGRAVDTQYF.

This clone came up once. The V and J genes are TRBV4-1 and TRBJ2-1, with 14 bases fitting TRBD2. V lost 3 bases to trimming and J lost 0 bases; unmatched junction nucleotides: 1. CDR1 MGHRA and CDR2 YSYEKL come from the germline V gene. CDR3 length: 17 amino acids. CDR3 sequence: CASSQGTSGSSYNEQFF. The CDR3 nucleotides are TGCGCCAGCAGCCAGGGGACTAGCGGGAGCTCCTACAATGAGCAGTTCTTC.

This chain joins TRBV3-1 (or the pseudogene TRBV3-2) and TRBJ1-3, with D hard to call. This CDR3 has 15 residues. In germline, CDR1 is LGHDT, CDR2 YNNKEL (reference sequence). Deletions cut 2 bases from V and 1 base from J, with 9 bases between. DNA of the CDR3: TGTGCCAGCAGCCAAACAGCTAAGTCTGGAAACACCATATATTTT. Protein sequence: CASSQTAKSGNTIYF.

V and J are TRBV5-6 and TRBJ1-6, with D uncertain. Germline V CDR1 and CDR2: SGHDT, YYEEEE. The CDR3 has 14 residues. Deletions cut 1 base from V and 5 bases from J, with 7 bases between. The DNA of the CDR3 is TGTGCCAGCAGCTTGTCAGCGCATAATTCACCCCTCCACTTT. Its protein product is CASSLSAHNSPLHF.

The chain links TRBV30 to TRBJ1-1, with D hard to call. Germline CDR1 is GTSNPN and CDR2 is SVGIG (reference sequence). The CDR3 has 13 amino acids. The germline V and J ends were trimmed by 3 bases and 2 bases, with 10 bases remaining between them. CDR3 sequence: CAWRAGINTEAFF. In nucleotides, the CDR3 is TGTGCCTGGAGGGCGGGGATCAACACTGAAGCTTTCTTT.

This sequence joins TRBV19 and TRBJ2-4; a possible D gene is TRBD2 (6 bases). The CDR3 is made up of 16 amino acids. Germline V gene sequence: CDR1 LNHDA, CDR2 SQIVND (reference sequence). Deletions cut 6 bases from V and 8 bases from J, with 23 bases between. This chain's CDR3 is CASSPRATRSGDIQYF. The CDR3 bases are TGTGCCAGTAGCCCCCGGGCTACCCGATCGGGGGACATTCAGTACTTC.

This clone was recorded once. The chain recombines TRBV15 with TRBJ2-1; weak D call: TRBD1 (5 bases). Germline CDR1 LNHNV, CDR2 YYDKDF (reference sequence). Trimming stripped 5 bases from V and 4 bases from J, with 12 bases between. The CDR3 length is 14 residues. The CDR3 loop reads CATSVGRAYNEQFF. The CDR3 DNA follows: TGTGCCACCAGCGTCGGCAGGGCTTACAATGAGCAGTTCTTC.

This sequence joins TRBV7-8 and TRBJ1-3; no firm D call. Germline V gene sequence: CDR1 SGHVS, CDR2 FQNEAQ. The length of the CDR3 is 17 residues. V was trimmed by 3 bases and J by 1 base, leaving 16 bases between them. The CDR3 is CASSLAPGPLSGNTIYF. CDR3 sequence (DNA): TGTGCCAGCAGCTTGGCCCCGGGTCCTTTATCTGGAAACACCATATATTTT.

The CDR3 DNA sequence: TGCGCCAGCAGCTTGGGCCCCGGACAGGGGCCTCGAAGGGAGCTGTTTTTT. Its translation is CASSLGPGQGPRRELFF. V gene TRBV5-1 combines with J gene TRBJ2-2; the match to TRBD1 covers 9 bases. V lost 0 bases and J lost 9; bases outside the gene matches: 12. Germline V lookup: CDR1 SGHRS, CDR2 YFSETQ. The CDR3 is made up of 17 amino acids.

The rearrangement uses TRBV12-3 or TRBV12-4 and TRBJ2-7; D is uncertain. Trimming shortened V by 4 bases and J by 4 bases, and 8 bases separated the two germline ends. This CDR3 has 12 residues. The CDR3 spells CASSSTVYEQYF. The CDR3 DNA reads TGTGCCAGCAGTTCTACCGTGTACGAGCAGTACTTC.